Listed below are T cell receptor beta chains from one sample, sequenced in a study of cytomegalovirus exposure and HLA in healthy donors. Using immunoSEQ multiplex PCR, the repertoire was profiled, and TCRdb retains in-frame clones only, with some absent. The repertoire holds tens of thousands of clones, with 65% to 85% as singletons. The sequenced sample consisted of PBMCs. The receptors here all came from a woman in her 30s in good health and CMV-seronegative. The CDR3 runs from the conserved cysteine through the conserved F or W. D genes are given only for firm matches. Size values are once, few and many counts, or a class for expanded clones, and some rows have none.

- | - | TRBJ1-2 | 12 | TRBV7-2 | TGTGCCAGCAGCCCCCGGGTTAATGGCTACACCTTC | CASSPRVNGYTF
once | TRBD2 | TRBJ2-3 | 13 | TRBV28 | TGTGCCAGCAGTTCTAGCGGGCGGGATACGCAGTATTTT | CASSSSGRDTQYF
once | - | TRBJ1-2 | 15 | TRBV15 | TGTGCCACCAGCAACTACAACACTGATAACTATGGCTACACCTTC | CATSNYNTDNYGYTF
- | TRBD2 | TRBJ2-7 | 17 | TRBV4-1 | TGCGCCAGCAGCCAAGGCCCGACTAGCGGGGGAACCTACGAGCAGTACTTC | CASSQGPTSGGTYEQYF
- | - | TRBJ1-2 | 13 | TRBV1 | TGCACCAGCAGCCCCGCCCAGGGGTATGGCTACACCTTC | CTSSPAQGYGYTF
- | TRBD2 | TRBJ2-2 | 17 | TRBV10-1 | TGCGCCAGCAGCCTACCAGAGCGGGGGGCTCTGGCCGGGGAGCTGTTTTTT | CASSLPERGALAGELFF
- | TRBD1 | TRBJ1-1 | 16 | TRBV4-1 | TGCGCCAGCAGCCAAGGGGCCTCAGGGGGGAACACTGAAGCTTTCTTT | CASSQGASGGNTEAFF
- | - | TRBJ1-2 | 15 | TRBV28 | TGTGCCAGCAGTTGGGAGGAGCGGGGTGTATATGGCTACACCTTC | CASSWEERGVYGYTF
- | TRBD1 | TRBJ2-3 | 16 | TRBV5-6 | TGTGCCAGCAGCCTAGGACCGGGACAGGGCACAGATACGCAGTATTTT | CASSLGPGQGTDTQYF
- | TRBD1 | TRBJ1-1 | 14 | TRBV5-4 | TGTGCCAGCAGCCCCGACAGGGGTTACACTGAAGCTTTCTTT | CASSPDRGYTEAFF
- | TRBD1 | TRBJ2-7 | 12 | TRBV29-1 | TGCAGCGTCGCCCGGACAGGGAGCGAGCAGTACTTC | CSVARTGSEQYF
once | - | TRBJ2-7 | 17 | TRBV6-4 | TGTGCCAGCAGTGACTCAGTCAGGACAGTGGGGACCTACGAGCAGTACTTC | CASSDSVRTVGTYEQYF
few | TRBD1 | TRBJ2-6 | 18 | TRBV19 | TGTGCCAGTAGTGTCACAGGGGCTCTAAGCTCTGGGGCCAACGTCCTGACTTTC | CASSVTGALSSGANVLTF